This T cell receptor beta chain was recorded in a study of radiation and T cells in renal cell carcinoma. The time point here: blood 2 weeks post-SBRT. Treatment given: 15 Gy SBRT to primary tumor, nephrectomy 4 weeks later. Germline V gives CDR1 SGHRS, CDR2 YFSETQ. V shed 0 bases, J shed 9 bases, and the junction held 2 bases outside the gene matches. This CDR3 region has 14 residues. This table comes from immunoSEQ multiplex PCR, and its TCRdb copy is limited to in-frame clones, with some not included. The sample lists roughly 49,000 clones, 80% seen once, with 25% to 30% in the top ten. V usage is TRBV5-1 and J usage is TRBJ1-6; 8 nucleotides line up with TRBD1. This sequence originates from a woman between 65 and 79 years old with renal cell carcinoma. Specimen: blood, collected from a patient whose treatment included radiotherapy and nephrectomy. DNA for the CDR3: TGCGCCAGCAGCTTGGGACAGGGGAGTTCACCCCTCCACTTT. Its protein product is CASSLGQGSSPLHF. Together with reference TRBV5-1 and TRBJ1-6, the CDR3 gives the full variable domain: KAGVTQTPRYLIKTRGQQVTLSCSPISGHRSVSWYQQTPGQGLQFLFEYFSETQRNKGNFPGRFSGRQFSNSRSEMNVSTLELGDSALYLCASSLGQGSSPLHFGNGTRLTVT.